Shown below are 20 T cell receptor beta chains from a single sample sequenced in a study of cytomegalovirus exposure and HLA in healthy donors listed by TCRdb under 2017. Receptor amplification or capture employed the immunoSEQ multiplex PCR assay. A mixture of 60 forward primers for TCR Vbeta segments and 13 reverse primers for TCR Jbeta segments was used in the multiplex PCR. TCRdb limited this immuneACCESS table to in-frame rearrangements with V and J called. A share of clones is missing; checked studies link under half to unresolved V genes, and the rest is unexplained. For this sample the table gives roughly 130,000 clones, of which over 65% were detected only once. Under 9.5% of the sample lies in the top ten. The sequencing input was PBMCs. Every receptor here comes from a woman between 40 and 50 years old in good health and CMV-seropositive.

V usage is TRBV27 and J usage is TRBJ2-5, with no clear D. The ends were cut back, 6 bases at V and 5 bases at J, with 16 bases in the middle. The CDR3 covers 14 residues. Per germline, CDR1 MNHEY and CDR2 SMNVEV (reference sequence). CDR3 nucleotide sequence: TGTGCCAGCAGCACCAGCGTTTATGCCGAGACCCAGTACTTC. Encoded protein: CASSTSVYAETQYF.

This clone turned up a few times. The CDR3 DNA reads as TGTGCCAGCTCACCGCGAGCCGAATGGAACACTGAAGCTTTCTTT. Translation gives CASSPRAEWNTEAFF. V and J are TRBV18 and TRBJ1-1; D call uncertain. Trimming cost V 3 bases and J 1 base, with 12 bases left between them. This CDR3 has 15 residues. Germline lookup yields CDR1 KGHSH and CDR2 LQKENI.

The chain couples TRBV21-1 to TRBJ2-5; the table's D call TRBD1 went unverified against the DNA. TRBV21-1 is deemed a pseudogene. The CDR3 covers 15 residues. The CDR3 protein is CASSKFWTGQETQYF. The CDR3 DNA follows: TGTGCCAGCAGCAAGTTTTGGACAGGTCAAGAGACCCAGTACTTC.

This rearrangement joins TRBV10-3 to TRBJ1-2; maybe TRBD1 (6 bases). CDR3 size: 15 residues. V lost 3 bases and J 2 bases, leaving 13 bases between the germline ends. From germline, CDR1 is ENHRY and CDR2 SYGVKD. CDR3 loop: CAISDRAGENYGYTF. As DNA, the CDR3 is TGTGCCATCAGTGACAGGGCAGGGGAAAACTATGGCTACACCTTC.

In the case of this clone: In the same sample, other DNA sequences code for this CDR3. V and J are TRBV5-1 and TRBJ2-5; weak D call: TRBD1 (6 bases). V lost 2 bases and J 2 bases, leaving 7 bases between the germline ends. In germline, CDR1 is SGHRS, CDR2 YFSETQ. This CDR3 has 13 residues. The CDR3 is CASSLQGQETQYF. The DNA for the CDR3 is TGCGCCAGCAGCTTACAGGGACAAGAGACCCAGTACTTC.

The chain employs TRBV27 and TRBJ1-2, with TRBD1 matching 7 bases. The germline gives CDR1 MNHEY, CDR2 SMNVEV (reference sequence). Trimming removed 4 bases from V and 3 bases from J; junction bases left unmatched: 8. This CDR3 is built from 15 residues. The CDR3, as DNA: TGTGCCAGCAGTTCCCAGAGGACAGGCTACTATGGCTACACCTTC. Residues: CASSSQRTGYYGYTF.

This chain joins TRBV27 and TRBJ2-7; 10 bases map to TRBD2. Germline V gene sequence: CDR1 MNHEY, CDR2 SMNVEV (reference sequence). Unmatched junction bases numbered 7, after V lost 6 bases and J lost 2 bases. The CDR3 length is 15 residues. CDR3 sequence: CASSRSGGAAYEQYF. CDR3 DNA: TGTGCCAGCAGCCGAAGCGGGGGGGCTGCCTACGAGCAGTACTTC.

V usage is TRBV27 and J usage is TRBJ1-5; D may be TRBD1 (5 bases). This CDR3 is 16 amino acids long. V was shortened by 0 bases and J by 4 bases, with 13 bases between the two germline ends. CDR1 is MNHEY, CDR2 SMNVEV, per germline (reference sequence). The CDR3 spells CASSLSPDTTNQPQHF. CDR3 sequence (DNA): TGTGCCAGCAGTTTATCGCCGGACACGACAAATCAGCCCCAGCATTTT.

This clone was detected only a few times. The gene calls are TRBV27 and TRBJ2-7; D is perhaps TRBD1 (6 bases). The CDR3 length is 14 residues. V was trimmed by 6 bases and J by 3 bases, leaving 15 bases between them. CDR1 is MNHEY, CDR2 SMNVEV, per germline (reference sequence). The CDR3 is CASSYRQVGYEQYF. In DNA, the CDR3 is TGTGCCAGCAGCTACAGACAGGTAGGCTACGAGCAGTACTTC.

The chain carries TRBV27 and TRBJ2-5; D remains ambiguous. The J call is doubtful: the DNA matches TRBJ2-7 better. CDR1 is MNHEY, CDR2 SMNVEV, per germline (reference sequence). CDR3 length: 13 residues. CDR3 DNA sequence: TGTGCCAGCAGTTTATTTCCCCTCGCCGAGCAGTACTTC. It encodes CASSLFPLAEQYF.

In its sample, this clone was seen once. This chain uses TRBV29-1 with TRBJ2-1, with TRBD1 identical over 8 bases. In germline, CDR1 is SQVTM, CDR2 ANQGSEA. The CDR3 runs 12 residues. The J segment lost 8 bases and the V segment lost 8 bases, leaving 8 bases of the junction unmatched. CDR3 coding DNA: TGCAGCCCGCGGGACAGGTTCCATGAGCAGTTCTTC. It is translated as CSPRDRFHEQFF.

V is TRBV19 and J is TRBJ1-2; a possible D gene is TRBD1 (5 bases). Germline V gene sequence: CDR1 LNHDA, CDR2 SQIVND (reference sequence). CDR3 size: 15 residues. The ends were cut back, 7 bases at V and 0 bases at J, with 15 bases in the middle. CDR3 bases: TGTGCCAGTAACCCGGCGGGGGGGACTAACTATGGCTACACCTTC. Translation gives CASNPAGGTNYGYTF.

This clone was counted between two and nine times. The gene calls are TRBV19 and TRBJ1-1, with TRBD1 matching over 12 bases. V shed 3 bases and J 5 bases; nucleotides not matched to a gene: 10. The CDR3 spans 17 residues. Germline CDR1 LNHDA, CDR2 SQIVND (reference sequence). CDR3: CASSISRDRGRRTEAFF. The CDR3, as DNA: TGTGCCAGTAGTATCTCCCGGGACAGGGGGCGCAGGACTGAAGCTTTCTTT.

In its sample, this clone was seen once. The J gene is TRBJ2-7, the V gene TRBV7-6; TRBD2 aligns across 7 bases. CDR3 size: 14 residues. J was trimmed by 2 bases and V by 5 bases; bases with no gene match: 6. Germline values: CDR1 SGHVS, CDR2 FNYEAQ. The CDR3 DNA sequence: TGTGCCAGCAGCCCGCCGGCGGGAGCCTACGAGCAGTACTTC. Translated: CASSPPAGAYEQYF.

The chain has TRBV7-9 and TRBJ1-5; 7 bases agree with TRBD1. V shed 4 bases, J shed 7 bases, and the junction held 13 bases outside the gene matches. The germline V gene has CDR1 SEHNR and CDR2 FQNEAQ (reference sequence). The CDR3 contains 16 residues. The CDR3 coding sequence is TGTGCCAGCAGCTCTGACCGGACAGGACAAAGACAGCCCCAGCATTTT. Translated: CASSSDRTGQRQPQHF.

The gene calls are TRBV29-1 and TRBJ2-1; 9 bases map to TRBD2. This CDR3 contains 15 residues. Germline lookup yields CDR1 SQVTM and CDR2 ANQGSEA. Trimming at V came to 4 bases and at J to 7 bases, leaving 11 bases not matched to a gene. The CDR3 loop reads CSVGGAGGVLNEQFF. CDR3 DNA sequence: TGCAGCGTTGGCGGAGCGGGGGGAGTGTTGAATGAGCAGTTCTTC.

Regarding this clone: Other DNA sequences in this sample translate to the same CDR3. This chain links TRBV30 with TRBJ1-2, with D tentatively TRBD1 (5 bases). CDR1 is GTSNPN, CDR2 SVGIG, per germline (reference sequence). Trimming took 4 bases from V and 2 from J, leaving 8 bases between them. The CDR3 spans 12 residues. For the CDR3, the DNA is TGTGCCTGGAACTCAGGGAACTATGGCTACACCTTC. It translates to CAWNSGNYGYTF.

This clone has only a few counts. The chain has TRBV19 and TRBJ1-6, with a tentative D call TRBD1 (6 bases). CDR1 LNHDA and CDR2 SQIVND come from the germline V gene (reference sequence). There are 15 residues in the CDR3. The ends were cut back, 5 bases at V and 8 bases at J, with 16 bases in the middle. The CDR3 nucleotides are TGTGCCAGTAGTCCACCGGGACAAGGGGATTCACCCCTCCACTTT. Protein sequence: CASSPPGQGDSPLHF.

This clone has only one observation. J is TRBJ2-7 and V is TRBV28; 9 bases are a match to TRBD1. Trimming took 3 bases from V and 5 from J; bases not matched to a gene: 11. In germline, CDR1 is MDHEN, CDR2 SYDVKM. The CDR3 spans 16 residues. CDR3 sequence (DNA): TGTGCCAGCAGTTTTTGGGGTCTGGGACAGGGAAACGAGCAGTACTTC. This translates into CASSFWGLGQGNEQYF.

This clone was observed once. The V gene is TRBV5-1, the J gene TRBJ2-7; 7 positions agree with TRBD1. Germline V gives CDR1 SGHRS, CDR2 YFSETQ. V shed 1 base, J shed 6 bases, and the junction held 7 bases outside the gene matches. CDR3 size: 14 residues. The chain's CDR3 is CASSLSQGNGEQYF. The CDR3 DNA follows: TGCGCCAGCAGCTTGTCACAGGGGAACGGCGAGCAGTACTTC.